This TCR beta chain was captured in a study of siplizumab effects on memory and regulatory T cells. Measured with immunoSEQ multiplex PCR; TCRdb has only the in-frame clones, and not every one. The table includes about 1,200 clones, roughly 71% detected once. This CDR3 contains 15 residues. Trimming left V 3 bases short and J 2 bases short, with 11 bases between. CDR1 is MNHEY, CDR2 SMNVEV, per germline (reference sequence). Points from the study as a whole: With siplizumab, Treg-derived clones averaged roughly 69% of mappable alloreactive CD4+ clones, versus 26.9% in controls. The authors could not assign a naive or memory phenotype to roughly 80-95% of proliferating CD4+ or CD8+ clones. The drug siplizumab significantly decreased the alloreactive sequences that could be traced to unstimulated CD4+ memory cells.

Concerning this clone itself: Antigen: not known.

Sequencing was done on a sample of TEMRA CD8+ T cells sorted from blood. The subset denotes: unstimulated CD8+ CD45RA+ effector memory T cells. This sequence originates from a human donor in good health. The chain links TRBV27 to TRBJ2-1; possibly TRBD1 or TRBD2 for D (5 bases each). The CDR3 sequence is CASSLGQGPYNEQFF. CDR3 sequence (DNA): TGTGCCAGCAGTTTGGGTCAGGGACCCTACAATGAGCAGTTCTTC.